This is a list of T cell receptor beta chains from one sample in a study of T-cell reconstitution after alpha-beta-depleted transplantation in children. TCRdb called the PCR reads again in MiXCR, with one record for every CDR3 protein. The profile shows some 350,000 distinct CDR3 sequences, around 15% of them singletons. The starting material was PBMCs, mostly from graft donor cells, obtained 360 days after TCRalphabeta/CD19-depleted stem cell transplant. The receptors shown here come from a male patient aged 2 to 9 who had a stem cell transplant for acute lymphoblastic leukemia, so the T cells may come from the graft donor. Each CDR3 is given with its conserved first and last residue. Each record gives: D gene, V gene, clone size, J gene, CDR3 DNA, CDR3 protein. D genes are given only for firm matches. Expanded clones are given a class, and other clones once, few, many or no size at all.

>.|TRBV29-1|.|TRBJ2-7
TGCAGCGTTCAAGGGGGGTCCAAGGCCACCTACGAGCAGTACTTC
CSVQGGSKATYEQYF
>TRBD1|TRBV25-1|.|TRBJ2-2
TGTGCCAGCAGAGGGACAGGCTCGACGGTCGGGGAGCTGTTTTTT
CASRGTGSTVGELFF
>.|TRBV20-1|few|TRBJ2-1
TGCAGTGCTAGAAAAGGCGGCTCCACACTTCGAGGCTACAATGAGCAGTTCTTC
CSARKGGSTLRGYNEQFF
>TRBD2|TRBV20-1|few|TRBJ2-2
TGCAGTGCTAGCCTAGCGGGAGCGGTCACCGGGGAGCTGTTTTTT
CSASLAGAVTGELFF
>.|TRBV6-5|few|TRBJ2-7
TGTGCCAGCAGTTACTCTTGGTGGAGGGGAAACGAGCAGTACTTC
CASSYSWWRGNEQYF
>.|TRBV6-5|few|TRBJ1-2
TGTGCCAGCAGCGCCATAGGGCTGGTTGGCTACACCTTC
CASSAIGLVGYTF
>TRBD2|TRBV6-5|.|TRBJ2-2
TGTGCCAGCAGTTACGGGACTACCCCCACCGGGGAGCTGTTTTTT
CASSYGTTPTGELFF
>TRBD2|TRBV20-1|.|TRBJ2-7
TGCAGTGGAGGAGCGGGGGGATACGAGCAGTACTTC
CSGGAGGYEQYF
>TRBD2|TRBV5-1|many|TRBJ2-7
TGCGCCAGCAGCTTGGGGGGGACTAGCTACGAGCAGTACTTC
CASSLGGTSYEQYF
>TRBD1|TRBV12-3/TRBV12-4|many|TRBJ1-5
TGTGCCAGCAGCGGGCAGGGACAGGGATTCTCTCAGCCCCAGCATTTT
CASSGQGQGFSQPQHF
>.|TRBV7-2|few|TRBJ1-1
TGTGCCAGCAGCTACAACAGAAGGAACACTGAAGCTTTCTTT
CASSYNRRNTEAFF
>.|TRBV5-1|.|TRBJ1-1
TGCGCCAGCAGCGAACGCAGGGGCGGGGGCACTGAAGCTTTCTTT
CASSERRGGGTEAFF
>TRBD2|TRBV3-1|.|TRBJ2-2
TGTGGCAGCAGCCAAGAGACTAGCGGGAGTCCCGGGGAGCTGTTTTTT
CGSSQETSGSPGELFF
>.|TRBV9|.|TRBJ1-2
TGTGCCAGCAGCGTAGCGGGCTATGGCTACACCTTC
CASSVAGYGYTF
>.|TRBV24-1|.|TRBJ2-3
TGTGCCACCAGTCCATTCGGCACAGATACGCAGTATTTT
CATSPFGTDTQYF
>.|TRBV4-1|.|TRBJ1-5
TGCGCCAGCAGCCAAGGACCGATCGGACGCAGGAATCAGCCCCAGCATTTT
CASSQGPIGRRNQPQHF
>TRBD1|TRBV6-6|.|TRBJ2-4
TGTGCCAGCAGTTTGGACAGGTTAAACATTCAGTACTTC
CASSLDRLNIQYF
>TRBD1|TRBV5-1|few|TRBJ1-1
TGCGCCAGCAGTCTGGTGTCGCACAGGGGGCGGAACACTGAAGCTTTCTTT
CASSLVSHRGRNTEAFF
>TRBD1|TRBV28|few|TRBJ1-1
TGTGCCAGCAGTTTAGGGACAGGGGGCTACACTGAAGCTTTCTTT
CASSLGTGGYTEAFF
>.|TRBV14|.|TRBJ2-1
TGTGCCAGCAGCCCGGACCGGCTGAATGAGCAGTTCTTC
CASSPDRLNEQFF
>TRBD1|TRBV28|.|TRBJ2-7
TGTGCCAGCAGGTCCGGGACAGGGATCTACGAGCAGTACTTC
CASRSGTGIYEQYF
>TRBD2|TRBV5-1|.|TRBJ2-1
TGCGCCAGCACCGGACTAGGCTCAACCAATGAGCAGTTCTTC
CASTGLGSTNEQFF
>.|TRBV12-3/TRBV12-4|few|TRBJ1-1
TGTGCCAGCACAGGAGGTGAAGCTTTCTTT
CASTGGEAFF
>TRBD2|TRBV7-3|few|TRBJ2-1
TGTGCCAGCAGCTTAATGCTAGCGGGTACCAATGAGCAGTTCTTC
CASSLMLAGTNEQFF
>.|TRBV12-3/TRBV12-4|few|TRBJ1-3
TGTGCCAGCAATGGGGGGGCCAGAAGAAACACCATATATTTT
CASNGGARRNTIYF
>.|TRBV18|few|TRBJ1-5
TGTGCCAGCTCACCAGTCTTGGACAGCAATTATCAGCCCCAGCATTTT
CASSPVLDSNYQPQHF